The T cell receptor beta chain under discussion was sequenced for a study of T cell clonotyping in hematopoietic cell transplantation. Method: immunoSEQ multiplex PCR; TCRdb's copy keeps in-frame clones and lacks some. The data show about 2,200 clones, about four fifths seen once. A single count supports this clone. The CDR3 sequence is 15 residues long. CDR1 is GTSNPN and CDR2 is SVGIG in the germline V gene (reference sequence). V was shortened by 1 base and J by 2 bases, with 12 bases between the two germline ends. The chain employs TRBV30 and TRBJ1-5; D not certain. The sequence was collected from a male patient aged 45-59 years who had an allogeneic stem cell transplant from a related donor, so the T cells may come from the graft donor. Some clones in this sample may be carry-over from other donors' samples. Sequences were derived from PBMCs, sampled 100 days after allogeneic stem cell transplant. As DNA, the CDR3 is TGTGCCTGGAGTGGCGGCAGTACCGGCAATCAGCCCCAGCATTTT. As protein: CAWSGGSTGNQPQHF.